A single sample is the source of the 11 T cell receptor beta chains below, sequenced in a study of cytomegalovirus exposure and HLA in healthy donors. Primers included in the PCR were 60 Vbeta and 13 Jbeta primers. The table came from immunoSEQ multiplex PCR; TCRdb's copy has only in-frame clones and leaves some out. This sample yields 150,000 to 250,000 clones, of which roughly 78% are seen a single time; 1.5% belongs to the top ten. The specimen was PBMCs. These receptors all come from a girl between 10 and 17 years old in good health and CMV-seropositive.

The chain carries TRBV5-1 and TRBJ2-1; 11 bases fit TRBD2. V was pared by 0 bases and J by 8 bases, with 4 bases of the junction left unmatched. The CDR3 length is 15 residues. The germline CDR1 and CDR2 sequences are SGHRS and YFSETQ. The CDR3 DNA is TGCGCCAGCAGCTTGGGACTAGCGGGGAAATATGAGCAGTTCTTC. This translates into CASSLGLAGKYEQFF.

V usage is TRBV7-2 and J usage is TRBJ1-6; D not resolved. The V gene lost 1 base and the J gene lost 10 bases, with 8 bases spanning the gap. Germline V gene data show CDR1 as SGHTA and CDR2 as FQGNSA. This CDR3 is 13 amino acids long. The CDR3 here is CASSLERQSPLHF. CDR3 nucleotides: TGTGCCAGCAGCTTAGAGCGGCAGTCACCCCTCCACTTT.

The chain uses TRBV4-3 and TRBJ1-4; D may be TRBD1 (6 bases). Trimming cost V 2 bases and J 7 bases, with 8 bases left between them. Germline V gene lookup returns CDR1 LGHNA and CDR2 YSLEER. This CDR3 has 13 residues. CDR3 amino acids: CASSQTGSEKLFF. The CDR3 DNA is TGCGCCAGCAGCCAAACAGGGAGTGAAAAACTGTTTTTT.

This clone was detected a few times. The chain links TRBV29-1 to TRBJ1-1, with D possibly being TRBD1 (5 bases). Trimming removed 3 bases at V and 12 bases at J, with 17 bases between. This CDR3 is 12 amino acids long. Germline V CDR1 and CDR2: SQVTM, ANQGSEA. The CDR3 here is CSVEGQVPETFF. The CDR3 DNA is TGCAGCGTTGAGGGGCAGGTGCCAGAAACTTTCTTT.

A single count supports this clone. The genes are TRBV15 and TRBJ2-2; 8 positions agree with TRBD2. The trim removed 0 bases at V and 6 bases at J, leaving 6 bases unmatched. CDR1 is LNHNV, CDR2 YYDKDF, per germline (reference sequence). The CDR3 sequence is 16 residues long. The CDR3 region has the DNA TGTGCCACCAGCAGAGATGGGACTAGAGGCCCCGGGGAGCTGTTTTTT. Its protein product is CATSRDGTRGPGELFF.

Only one count was recorded for this clone. The rearrangement uses TRBV6-1 and TRBJ1-2; no definite D call. Per germline, CDR1 MNHNS and CDR2 SASEGT. V lost 6 bases and J lost 0, with 8 bases in between. This CDR3 comprises 13 residues. The CDR3 spells CASRVASNYGYTF. The DNA of the CDR3 is TGTGCCAGCAGGGTGGCTTCTAACTATGGCTACACCTTC.

The J gene is TRBJ2-2, the V gene TRBV9; no clear D gene. From germline, CDR1 is SGDLS and CDR2 YYNGEE. Trimming left V 0 bases short and J 4 bases short, with 13 bases between. This CDR3 has 16 residues. Here the CDR3 DNA reads TGTGCCAGCAGCGTAGGTACAGTCCAATCCACCGGGGAGCTGTTTTTT. Translating gives CASSVGTVQSTGELFF.

The chain carries TRBV27 and TRBJ2-7; tentative D call: TRBD2 (7 bases). The germline V and J ends were trimmed by 1 base and 4 bases, with 14 bases remaining between them. The CDR3 spans 15 residues. Germline assignment: CDR1 MNHEY and CDR2 SMNVEV (reference sequence). In nucleotides, the CDR3 is TGTGCCAGCAGTTTATTACGGGGGGCTCTATACGAGCAGTACTTC. Its translation: CASSLLRGALYEQYF.

The rearrangement joins TRBV4-1 to TRBJ2-5; TRBD1 matches at 8 bases. The CDR3 runs to 16 residues. V dropped 4 bases and J dropped 5; count of bases not matched to a gene: 12. Germline CDR1 is MGHRA and CDR2 is YSYEKL. CDR3 residues: CASSRPPGQEVETQYF. CDR3 nucleotide sequence: TGCGCCAGCAGCCGCCCGCCGGGACAGGAGGTGGAGACCCAGTACTTC.

This clone was detected once. Likely a read error: the CDR3 ends without its conserved phenylalanine or tryptophan. The DNA is left out, because the CDR3 cannot be placed on it with certainty; the CDR3 is given as TCRdb lists it. The V gene is TRBV6-5, the J gene TRBJ2-7; the D call of TRBD1 is as the table states it, not checked on the DNA. The CDR3 spans 11 residues, counting both ends. Germline assignment: CDR1 MNHEY and CDR2 SVGAGI. The CDR3 loop reads CASSEEGRGRL.

This chain joins TRBV27 and TRBJ1-2; no definite D call. Germline V gene lookup returns CDR1 MNHEY and CDR2 SMNVEV (reference sequence). This CDR3 is 13 amino acids long. Trimming left V 3 bases short and J 5 bases short, with 10 bases between. This CDR3 is CASSLSGPYGYTF. The CDR3 nucleotides read TGTGCCAGCAGTTTGTCAGGCCCATATGGCTACACCTTC.